The clone carrying this T cell receptor beta chain was found many times. Full-length variable regions came from constant-region reverse primers plus semi-nested Nested Universal Primer A PCR. MiXCR, run by TCRdb on the 5' RACE reads, gives a single entry per CDR3 protein. The sample contains tens of thousands of distinct CDR3 sequences, about a sixth of which appear only once. The CDR3 extends over 16 amino acids. V dropped 6 bases and J dropped 9; count of bases not matched to a gene: 15. The germline gives CDR1 SEHNR, CDR2 FQNEAQ (reference sequence). The rearrangement links TRBV7-9 to TRBJ2-1, with 9 positions matching TRBD1. Sequencing was performed on naive CD4+ T cells sorted from blood. The subset is: naive CD4+ T cells, CD4+CD45RA+CD25-. The origin of this receptor is a female donor with breast cancer. In DNA, the CDR3 is TGTGCCAGCAGTCCTCTCGGGGGGACAGGGCGACGTGAGCAGTTCTTC. It codes for CASSPLGGTGRREQFF.